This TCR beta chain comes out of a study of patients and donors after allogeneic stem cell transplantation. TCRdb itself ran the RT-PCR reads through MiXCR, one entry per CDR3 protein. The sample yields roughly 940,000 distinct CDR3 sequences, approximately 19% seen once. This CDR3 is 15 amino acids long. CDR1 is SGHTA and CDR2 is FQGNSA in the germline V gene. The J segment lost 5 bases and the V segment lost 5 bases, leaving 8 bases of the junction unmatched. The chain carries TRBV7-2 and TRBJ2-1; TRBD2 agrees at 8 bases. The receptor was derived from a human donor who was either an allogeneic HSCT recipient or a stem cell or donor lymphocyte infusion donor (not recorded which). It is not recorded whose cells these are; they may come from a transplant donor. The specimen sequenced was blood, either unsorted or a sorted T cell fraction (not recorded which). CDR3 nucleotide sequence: TGTGCCAGCAGCCCGATTGGACTAGCTAACAATGAGCAGTTCTTC. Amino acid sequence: CASSPIGLANNEQFF. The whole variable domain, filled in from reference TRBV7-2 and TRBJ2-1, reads GAGVSQSPSNKVTEKGKDVELRCDPISGHTALYWYRQSLGQGLEFLIYFQGNSAPDKSGLPSDRFSAERTGGSVSTLTIQRTQQEDSAVYLCASSPIGLANNEQFFGPGTRLTVL.